In its sample, the clone carrying this T cell receptor (beta chain) was seen many times. The data stem from a study of T cells in Graves' hyperthyroidism and ophthalmopathy. In the study overall: Specimen type is peripheral blood, collected at initial diagnosis prior to any treatment.

Template material for amplifying TCR beta CDR3 regions consisted of RNA transcripts. Using the HTBI primer set, a first-round RT-PCR was run on the TCR CDR3. TCRdb re-derived calls from the multiplex PCR reads in MiXCR, one entry per CDR3 protein. The top ten hold over 10% of the sample, which has over 350,000 distinct CDR3 sequences, 14% to 15% seen once. From germline, CDR1 is SGHRS and CDR2 YFSETQ. CDR3 length: 19 amino acids. With 3 bases clipped from V and 8 bases from J, the junction kept 21 bases outside the gene matches. Those patients with uncontrolled infection, other autoimmune disease, pregnancy or lactation were excluded.

This chain joins TRBV5-1 and TRBJ2-1; 9 bases map to TRBD2. Material for sequencing was blood. The clonotype was recovered from a man aged 18 to 29 with Graves' ophthalmopathy. The CDR3 DNA sequence: TGCGCCAGCAGCTACCCCCCAGGGGTCCTAGCGGGAATCTCCCATGAGCAGTTCTTC. Translating gives CASSYPPGVLAGISHEQFF.